A single sample gave rise to the 3 T cell receptor beta chains below, sequenced in a study of blood T cell repertoires in COVID-19. Produced via immunoSEQ multiplex PCR; TCRdb's table is partial and in-frame only. The data show over 70,000 clones, around 83% seen once. Sequenced sample: peripheral blood. The source of these receptors is a man at least 80 years old with acute or convalescent COVID-19.

This clone was counted once. The chain couples TRBV5-6 to TRBJ2-7; the D is unclear. V gave up 1 base and J gave up 4 bases, with 3 bases separating them. CDR1 and CDR2 (germline): SGHDT, YYEEEE. CDR3 length: 11 residues. CDR3 sequence reads: CASSLQYEQYF. CDR3 DNA: TGTGCCAGCAGCTTGCAGTACGAGCAGTACTTC.

The chain links TRBV7-3 to TRBJ2-1; the D gene is possibly TRBD1 (6 bases). The CDR3 sequence is 15 residues long. Trimming pared 1 base from V and 6 bases from J, leaving 13 bases between. Germline CDR1 is SGHTA and CDR2 is FQGTGA. Written as DNA, the CDR3 is TGTGCCAGCAGCTTAAATCCGGACAGAGGCAATGAGCAGTTCTTC. Protein: CASSLNPDRGNEQFF.

This clone showed up just a few times. This sequence joins TRBV28 and TRBJ2-7; D might be TRBD2 (6 bases). The CDR3 contains 15 residues. CDR1 and CDR2 from the germline V gene are MDHEN and SYDVKM. V gave up 6 bases and J gave up 7 bases, with 22 bases separating them. For the CDR3, the DNA is TGTGCCAGCAGCCGAAACAGTGCACCCCGGGGGGAGCAGTACTTC. This sequence encodes CASSRNSAPRGEQYF.